Presented here are 7 T cell receptor beta chains from one specimen sequenced in a study of technical replicates of blood from several donors. Sequenced by immunoSEQ multiplex PCR; TCRdb stores in-frame clones only, minus some. The sample holds about 88,000 clones, 80% to 95% seen once. The sequenced sample was T cells isolated from PBMCs. The receptors were sampled from a human donor in good health.

The chain carries TRBV19 and TRBJ2-1; 7 nucleotides align to TRBD2. Per germline, CDR1 LNHDA and CDR2 SQIVND (reference sequence). This CDR3 has 18 residues. V dropped 4 bases and J dropped 1; count of bases not matched to a gene: 13. CDR3 region: CASSNEGGAISSYNEQFF. The CDR3 region has the DNA TGTGCCAGTAGTAATGAGGGAGGGGCTATTAGTTCCTACAATGAGCAGTTCTTC.

The gene calls are TRBV29-1 and TRBJ1-4, with D possibly matching TRBD1 (5 bases). The CDR3 is 16 residues long. Germline V gene lookup returns CDR1 SQVTM and CDR2 ANQGSEA. V was pared by 6 bases and J by 6 bases, with 23 bases between. As DNA, the CDR3 is TGCAGCGTAGCAGGCGTAAGGGGCGAAGAGGATGAAAAACTGTTTTTT. Its protein is CSVAGVRGEEDEKLFF.

This clone appeared once. V gene TRBV10-3 combines with J gene TRBJ1-5, with 7 bases fitting TRBD1. This CDR3 is built from 14 residues. V lost 7 bases to trimming and J lost 3 bases; unmatched junction nucleotides: 6. Per germline, CDR1 ENHRY and CDR2 SYGVKD. The CDR3 here is CAITSDRVNQPQHF. In nucleotides, the CDR3 is TGTGCCATCACTTCAGACAGGGTCAATCAGCCCCAGCATTTT.

This chain joins TRBV7-8 and TRBJ2-5; D is possibly TRBD2 (5 bases). Germline values: CDR1 SGHVS, CDR2 FQNEAQ. CDR3 length equals 15 residues. With 5 bases removed from V and 1 base from J, the gap between germline ends came to 14 bases. DNA for the CDR3: TGTGCCAGCAGCCCACGGCAGGACTTCCAAGAGACCCAGTACTTC. It encodes CASSPRQDFQETQYF.

This clone was detected only once. CDR3 amino acids: CASSLASAGELFF. CDR3 nucleotides: TGTGCCAGCAGCTTAGCCAGCGCCGGGGAGCTGTTTTTT. The V and J genes are TRBV7-6 and TRBJ2-2; the D is unclear. The CDR3 runs to 13 residues. Per the germline V gene, CDR1 is SGHVS and CDR2 is FNYEAQ. V was shortened by 0 bases and J by 6 bases, with 5 bases between the two germline ends.

This chain joins TRBV27 and TRBJ2-5, with D tentatively TRBD1 (6 bases). The CDR3 runs to 15 residues. Germline CDR1 reads MNHEY; CDR2 reads SMNVEV (reference sequence). V dropped 0 bases and J dropped 2 bases, with 10 bases sitting between them. The CDR3: CASSLSGQPQETQYF. DNA for the CDR3: TGTGCCAGCAGTTTATCGGGACAACCTCAAGAGACCCAGTACTTC.

The rearrangement links TRBV5-6 to TRBJ2-2; D possibly corresponds to TRBD1 (5 bases). V was clipped by 3 bases and J by 5 bases, with 8 bases between them. Germline-derived CDR1 and CDR2 are SGHDT and YYEEEE. The CDR3 is 13 residues long. CDR3 region: CASSYGQTGELFF. In DNA, the CDR3 is TGTGCCAGCAGCTACGGACAAACCGGGGAGCTGTTTTTT.